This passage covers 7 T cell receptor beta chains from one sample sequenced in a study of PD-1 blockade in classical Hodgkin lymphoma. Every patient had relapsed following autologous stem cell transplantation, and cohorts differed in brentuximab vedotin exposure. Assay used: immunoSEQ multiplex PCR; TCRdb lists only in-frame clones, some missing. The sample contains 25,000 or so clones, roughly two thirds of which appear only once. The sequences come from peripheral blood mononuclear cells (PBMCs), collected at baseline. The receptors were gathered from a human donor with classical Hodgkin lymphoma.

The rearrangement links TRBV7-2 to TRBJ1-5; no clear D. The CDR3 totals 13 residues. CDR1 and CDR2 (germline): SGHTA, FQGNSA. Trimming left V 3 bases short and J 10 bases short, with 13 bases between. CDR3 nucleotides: TGTGCCAGCAGCTTCGTCCCTGTTCGTCCCCAGCATTTT. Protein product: CASSFVPVRPQHF.

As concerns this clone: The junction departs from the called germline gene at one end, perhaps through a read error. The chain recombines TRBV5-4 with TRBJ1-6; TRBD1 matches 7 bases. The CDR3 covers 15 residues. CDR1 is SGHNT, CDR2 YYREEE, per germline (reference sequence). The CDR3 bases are TGTGCCAGCAGTTTGGGACAGACCTCCAATTCACCCCTCCACTTT. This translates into CASSLGQTSNSPLHF.

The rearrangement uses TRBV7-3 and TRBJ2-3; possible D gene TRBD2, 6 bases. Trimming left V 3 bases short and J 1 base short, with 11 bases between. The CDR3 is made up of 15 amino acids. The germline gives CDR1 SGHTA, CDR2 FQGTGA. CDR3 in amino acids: CASSFGSRGTDTQYF. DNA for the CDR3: TGTGCCAGCAGCTTCGGGAGCCGTGGCACAGATACGCAGTATTTT.

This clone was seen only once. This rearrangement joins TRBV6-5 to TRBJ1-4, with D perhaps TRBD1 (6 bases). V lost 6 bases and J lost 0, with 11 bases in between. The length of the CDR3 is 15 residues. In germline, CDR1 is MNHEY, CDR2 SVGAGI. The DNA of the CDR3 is TGTGCCAGCAGAACGACAGGAACAACTAATGAAAAACTGTTTTTT. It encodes CASRTTGTTNEKLFF.

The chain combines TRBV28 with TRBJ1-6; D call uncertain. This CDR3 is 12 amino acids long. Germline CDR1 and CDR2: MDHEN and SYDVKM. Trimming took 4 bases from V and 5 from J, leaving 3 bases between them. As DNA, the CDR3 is TGTGCCAGCAGTTCCAATAATTCACCCCTCCACTTT. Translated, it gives CASSSNNSPLHF.

For the CDR3, the DNA is TGTGCCAGCAGCCTTTCAGGGGGCGGGAACACTGAAGCTTTCTTT. Translation gives CASSLSGGGNTEAFF. V usage is TRBV6-6 and J usage is TRBJ1-1, with 8 bases that match TRBD1. V trimming: 6 bases; J trimming: 1 base; junction bases outside the gene matches: 7. Germline CDR1 and CDR2: MNHNY and SVGAGI (reference sequence). This CDR3 is built from 15 residues.

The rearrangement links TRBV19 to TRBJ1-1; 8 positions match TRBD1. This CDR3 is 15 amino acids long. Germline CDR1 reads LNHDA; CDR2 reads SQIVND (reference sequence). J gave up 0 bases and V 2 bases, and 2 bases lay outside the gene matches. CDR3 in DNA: TGTGCCAGTAGTATACAGGGGGCGCTGAACACTGAAGCTTTCTTT. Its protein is CASSIQGALNTEAFF.